The rows below give T cell receptor beta chains drawn from one sample of a study of blood T cell repertoires in COVID-19. Libraries were prepared by immunoSEQ multiplex PCR; TCRdb keeps only in-frame clonotypes and omits some of them. Of around 67,000 clones listed, 90% to 95% are singletons. The specimen was peripheral blood. The source is a human donor in a cohort sampled during active COVID-19. The CDR3 runs from the conserved cysteine through the conserved F or W. Each record gives: J gene, V gene, D gene, CDR3 DNA, CDR3 protein. D genes are given only for firm matches.

>TRBJ2-7|TRBV29-1|.
TGCAGCGTTGAAGCGGCTCAAGAGGGAAGGGTAGAGTACGAGCAGTACTTC
CSVEAAQEGRVEYEQYF
>TRBJ1-2|TRBV2|TRBD1
TGTGCCAGCAGTCAAACAGGGGACGACTATGGCTACACCTTC
CASSQTGDDYGYTF
>TRBJ2-7|TRBV30|TRBD1
TGTGCCTGGAGTGTCGGGACAGGGGGAGAGCAGTACTTC
CAWSVGTGGEQYF
>TRBJ2-7|TRBV28|.
TGTGCCAGCAGTTTCCAGGGTTCCTACGAGCAGTACTTC
CASSFQGSYEQYF
>TRBJ2-7|TRBV5-1|TRBD1
TGCGCCAGCAGCCCCGGGACAGGGGGGTACGAGCAGTACTTC
CASSPGTGGYEQYF
>TRBJ1-1|TRBV2|TRBD1
TGTGCCAGCACTGGGGACAGGGGACGAGTGAACACTGAAGCTTTCTTT
CASTGDRGRVNTEAFF
>TRBJ1-2|TRBV6-4|.
TGTGCCAGCAGTGACTCGAACGAGGGTGGCTACACCTTC
CASSDSNEGGYTF
>TRBJ1-3|TRBV11-2|.
TGTGCCAGCAGCTTAATACGGGGCTCTGGAAACACCATATATTTT
CASSLIRGSGNTIYF
>TRBJ1-2|TRBV19|.
TGTGCCAGTAATTACAGGGGCTACACCTTC
CASNYRGYTF
>TRBJ1-1|TRBV29-1|TRBD1
TGCAGCGCCGACGACAGGGGTGGTAAAGCTTTCTTT
CSADDRGGKAFF
>TRBJ2-3|TRBV28|.
TGTGCCAGCAGTTCCCTTTCGTCGGAGCAGGGCGGCACAGATACGCAGTATTTT
CASSSLSSEQGGTDTQYF